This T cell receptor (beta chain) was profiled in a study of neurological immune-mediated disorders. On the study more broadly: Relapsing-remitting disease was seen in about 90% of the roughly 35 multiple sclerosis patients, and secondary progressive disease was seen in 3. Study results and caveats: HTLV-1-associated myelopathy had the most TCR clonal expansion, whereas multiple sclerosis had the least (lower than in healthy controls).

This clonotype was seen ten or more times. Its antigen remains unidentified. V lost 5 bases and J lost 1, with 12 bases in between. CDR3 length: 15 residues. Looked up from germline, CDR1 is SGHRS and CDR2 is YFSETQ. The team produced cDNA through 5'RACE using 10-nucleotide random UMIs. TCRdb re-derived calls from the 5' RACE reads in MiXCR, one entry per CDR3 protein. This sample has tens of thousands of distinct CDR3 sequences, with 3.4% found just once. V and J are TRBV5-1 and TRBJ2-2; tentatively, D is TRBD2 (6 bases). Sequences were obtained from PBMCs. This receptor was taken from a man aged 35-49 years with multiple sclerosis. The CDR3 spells CASRGLAENTGELFF. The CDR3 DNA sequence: TGCGCCAGCAGGGGTTTAGCGGAGAACACCGGGGAGCTGTTTTTT.